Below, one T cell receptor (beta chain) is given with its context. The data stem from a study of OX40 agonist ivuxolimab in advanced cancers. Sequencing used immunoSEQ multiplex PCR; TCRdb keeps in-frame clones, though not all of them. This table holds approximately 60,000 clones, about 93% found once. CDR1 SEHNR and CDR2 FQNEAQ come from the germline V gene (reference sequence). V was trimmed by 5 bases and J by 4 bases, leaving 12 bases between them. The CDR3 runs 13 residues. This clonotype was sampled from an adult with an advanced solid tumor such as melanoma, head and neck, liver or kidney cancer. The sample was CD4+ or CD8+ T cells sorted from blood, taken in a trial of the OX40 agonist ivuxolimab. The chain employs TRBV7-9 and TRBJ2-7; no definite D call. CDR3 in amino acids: CASSPPPRYEQYF. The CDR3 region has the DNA TGTGCCAGCAGCCCACCTCCTCGGTACGAGCAGTACTTC.